Shown below are 25 T cell receptor beta chains from a single sample sequenced in a study of beta chain features in type 1 diabetes. General study findings and limits: In every one of the four CD4+ subsets, TCRB CDR3s were moderately but significantly shorter in Type 1 diabetes patients.

Every isolated RNA sample was fully reverse transcribed, so sequencing captured expressed TCRB transcripts. Generated by immunoSEQ multiplex PCR, the TCRdb table keeps only in-frame clones and is missing some. Among about 150,000 clones listed, under 13% were seen once. The antigens these receptors bind are not known. Sequencing was carried out using central memory CD4+ T cells from blood. Receptor source: a man between 25 and 39 years old with type 1 diabetes.

This clone was recorded a few times. The V and J genes are TRBV4-3 and TRBJ2-4; tentatively, D is TRBD2 (5 bases). Germline loops: CDR1 LGHNA, CDR2 YSLEER. This CDR3 spans 15 amino acids. The V end lost 5 bases, the J end lost 6 bases, and 17 bases lay between the germline ends. CDR3 in amino acids: CASSYILGPTNIQYF. The CDR3, as DNA: TGCGCCAGCAGCTATATACTAGGACCAACAAACATTCAGTACTTC.

This clone was counted a single time. The chain uses TRBV4-3 and TRBJ2-2, with D possibly being TRBD2 (6 bases). The germline V gene has CDR1 LGHNA and CDR2 YSLEER. V lost 2 bases, J lost 7 bases, and 11 bases lay in between. The CDR3 covers 14 residues. The chain's CDR3 is CASSQRLGIGELFF. As DNA, the CDR3 is TGCGCCAGCAGCCAACGACTAGGAATCGGGGAGCTGTTTTTT.

This clone has only a few counts. V usage is TRBV30 and J usage is TRBJ2-5; D perhaps matches TRBD1 (6 bases). The length of the CDR3 is 15 residues. The germline gives CDR1 GTSNPN, CDR2 SVGIG (reference sequence). Trimming pared 0 bases from V and 5 bases from J, leaving 16 bases between. CDR3 in DNA: TGTGCCTGGAGTGTACCAGGGGCCCGCGGGGAGACCCAGTACTTC. Protein: CAWSVPGARGETQYF.

A word on this clone: The same CDR3 is also encoded by other DNA sequences in this sample. This chain links TRBV7-9 with TRBJ1-1; a possible D gene is TRBD1 (6 bases). Looked up from germline, CDR1 is SEHNR and CDR2 is FQNEAQ (reference sequence). Trimming stripped 5 bases from V and 3 bases from J, with 10 bases between. CDR3 length: 13 residues. The CDR3 nucleotides read TGTGCCAGCAGCCCACGACAGGACACTGAAGCTTTCTTT. Translating it yields CASSPRQDTEAFF.

The chain is built from TRBV7-9 and TRBJ2-1; D is uncertain. The V end was cut by 0 bases, the J end by 4 bases, with 7 bases between. Germline CDR1 is SEHNR and CDR2 is FQNEAQ (reference sequence). CDR3 length: 14 amino acids. CDR3 in DNA: TGTGCCAGCAGCTTAGCTCGTGTGTACAATGAGCAGTTCTTC. As protein: CASSLARVYNEQFF. The full variable domain, with the rest looked up from reference TRBV7-9 and TRBJ2-1, is DTGVSQNPRHKITKRGQNVTFRCDPISEHNRLYWYRQTLGQGPEFLTYFQNEAQLEKSRLLSDRFSAERPKGSFSTLEIQRTEQGDSAMYLCASSLARVYNEQFFGPGTRLTVL.

This clone was seen more than once but under ten times. This chain links TRBV7-9 with TRBJ1-1; D is unresolved. CDR1 and CDR2 from the germline V gene are SEHNR and FQNEAQ (reference sequence). CDR3 length equals 17 residues. V was trimmed by 3 bases and J by 1 base, leaving 18 bases between them. The CDR3 DNA is TGTGCCAGCAGCTTTGCTCATACAGAAACTTGGAACACTGAAGCTTTCTTT. Amino acid sequence: CASSFAHTETWNTEAFF.

V and J are TRBV29-1 and TRBJ1-2, with TRBD1 matching 8 bases. V dropped 5 bases and J dropped 5; count of bases not matched to a gene: 7. The CDR3 runs 13 residues. The germline V gene has CDR1 SQVTM and CDR2 ANQGSEA. This CDR3 is CSVWTGFEYGYTF. CDR3 coding DNA: TGCAGCGTTTGGACAGGGTTTGAGTATGGCTACACCTTC.

The CDR3: CASSGLAGGPGTGELFF. CDR3 coding DNA: TGTGCCAGCTCTGGACTAGCGGGAGGGCCGGGTACCGGGGAGCTGTTTTTT. The rearrangement uses TRBV25-1 and TRBJ2-2; 15 bases agree with TRBD2. V shed 8 bases, J shed 5 bases, and the junction held 9 bases outside the gene matches. CDR1 is MGHDK, CDR2 SYGVNS, per germline. This CDR3 has 17 residues. Based on the CDR3 plus reference TRBV25-1 and TRBJ2-2, the full variable domain is EADIYQTPRYLVIGTGKKITLECSQTMGHDKMYWYQQDPGMELHLIHYSYGVNSTEKGDLSSESTVSRIRTEHFPLTLESARPSHTSQYLCASSGLAGGPGTGELFFGEGSRLTVL.

This chain joins TRBV15 and TRBJ2-1; 8 bases map to TRBD2. The CDR3 runs 13 residues. The J segment lost 4 bases and the V segment lost 6 bases, leaving 2 bases of the junction unmatched. CDR1 is LNHNV, CDR2 YYDKDF, per germline (reference sequence). CDR3 in DNA: TGTGCCACCAGTAGCGGGACGTACAATGAGCAGTTCTTC. Amino acids: CATSSGTYNEQFF.

This chain joins TRBV11-2 and TRBJ2-5; no reliable D call. The length of the CDR3 is 12 residues. Germline CDR1 and CDR2: SGHAT and FQNNGV. Trimming took 5 bases from V and 5 from J, leaving 9 bases between them. CDR3 DNA sequence: TGTGCCAGCAGCGTGAATAGCGAGACCCAGTACTTC. Translating gives CASSVNSETQYF. The full variable domain, rest sourced from reference TRBV11-2 and TRBJ2-5, is EAGVAQSPRYKIIEKRQSVAFWCNPISGHATLYWYQQILGQGPKLLIQFQNNGVVDDSQLPKDRFSAERLKGVDSTLKIQPAKLEDSAVYLCASSVNSETQYFGPGTRLLVL.

This clone was picked up a small number of times. This chain joins TRBV2 and TRBJ2-3; 12 nucleotides align to TRBD2. The CDR3 extends over 15 amino acids. Trimming at V came to 6 bases and at J to 4 bases, leaving 5 bases not matched to a gene. Germline V gene lookup returns CDR1 SNHLY and CDR2 FYNNEI. The CDR3 loop reads CASRLLAGGADTQYF. The CDR3 bases are TGTGCCAGCAGGTTACTAGCGGGAGGCGCAGATACGCAGTATTTT.

V gene TRBV11-2 combines with J gene TRBJ2-3, with TRBD2 identical over 9 bases. CDR3 length: 14 amino acids. V shed 5 bases, J shed 3 bases, and the junction held 3 bases outside the gene matches. Germline CDR1 reads SGHAT; CDR2 reads FQNNGV. The CDR3 reads CASSLSGSTDTQYF. DNA of the CDR3: TGTGCCAGCAGCCTTAGCGGGAGTACAGATACGCAGTATTTT.

The chain has TRBV9 and TRBJ2-5; D is undetermined. Trimming removed 4 bases from V and 0 bases from J, with 16 bases in between. The CDR3 extends over 16 amino acids. Germline V lookup: CDR1 SGDLS, CDR2 YYNGEE. CDR3 sequence (DNA): TGTGCCAGCAGCCTCGCACCCCACAGAAACCAAGAGACCCAGTACTTC. It yields the protein CASSLAPHRNQETQYF.

The rearrangement links TRBV28 to TRBJ1-2; D is undetermined. V was shortened by 6 bases and J by 7 bases, with 12 bases between the two germline ends. Germline V CDR1 and CDR2: MDHEN, SYDVKM. CDR3 length: 12 residues. The CDR3 reads CASRPVLAGYTF. CDR3 nucleotides: TGTGCCAGCAGGCCTGTTTTGGCTGGCTACACCTTC.

The rearrangement joins TRBV9 to TRBJ2-3, with D perhaps TRBD2 (6 bases). With 3 bases removed from V and 4 bases from J, the gap between germline ends came to 12 bases. The CDR3 sequence is 14 residues long. CDR1 is SGDLS and CDR2 is YYNGEE in the germline V gene. The CDR3 region is CASSARERADTQYF. The CDR3 DNA is TGTGCCAGCAGCGCCCGGGAGAGGGCAGATACGCAGTATTTT.

The V call is TRBV7-2, the J call TRBJ2-5; TRBD1 is a possible D gene (5 bases). Germline loops: CDR1 SGHTA, CDR2 FQGNSA. The CDR3 covers 16 residues. V was trimmed by 5 bases and J by 4 bases, leaving 20 bases between them. This CDR3 reads CASSPQFDSSLETQYF. The CDR3 DNA sequence: TGTGCCAGCAGCCCCCAGTTCGACAGCTCATTAGAGACCCAGTACTTC.

The chain is built from TRBV5-1 and TRBJ2-5, with 7 bases lining up with TRBD1. V was pared by 3 bases and J by 2 bases, with 7 bases of the junction left unmatched. Germline V gene sequence: CDR1 SGHRS, CDR2 YFSETQ. The CDR3 extends over 15 amino acids. As DNA, the CDR3 is TGCGCCAGCAGCTCGAACAGGGGACGACAAGAGACCCAGTACTTC. This encodes CASSSNRGRQETQYF.

This clone was seen a few times. This chain's CDR3 is CATSRAFPGQIGDTQYF. CDR3 nucleotide sequence: TGTGCCACCAGCAGAGCGTTTCCGGGACAGATCGGAGATACGCAGTATTTT. The chain recombines TRBV15 with TRBJ2-3; the match to TRBD1 covers 7 bases. Losses at the gene ends were 1 base for V and 5 bases for J; bases not matched to a gene: 12. CDR1 and CDR2 (germline): LNHNV, YYDKDF (reference sequence). The CDR3 contains 17 residues. Full variable domain (outside the CDR3, taken from reference TRBV15 and TRBJ2-3): DAMVIQNPRYQVTQFGKPVTLSCSQTLNHNVMYWYQQKSSQAPKLLFHYYDKDFNNEADTPDNFQSRRPNTSFCFLDIRSPGLGDTAMYLCATSRAFPGQIGDTQYFGPGTRLTVL.

A few counts support this clone. The rearrangement links TRBV6-1 to TRBJ2-7; D remains unclear. The germline V gene encodes CDR1 MNHNS and CDR2 SASEGT. Trimming removed 2 bases at V and 2 bases at J, with 4 bases between. The length of the CDR3 is 12 residues. Written as DNA, the CDR3 is TGTGCCAGCAGTGAAATCACCTACGAGCAGTACTTC. This translates into CASSEITYEQYF.

The DNA of the CDR3 is TGCGCCAGCAACGGTAACGTGAACACTGAAGCTTTCTTT. Amino acid sequence: CASNGNVNTEAFF. This chain links TRBV10-2 with TRBJ1-1; D is unclear. Germline lookup yields CDR1 WSHSY and CDR2 SAAADI. CDR3 size: 13 residues. The V end lost 7 bases, the J end lost 0 bases, and 9 bases lay between the germline ends.

The chain is built from TRBV2 and TRBJ2-7, with D perhaps TRBD2 (5 bases). This CDR3 is built from 11 residues. Germline loops: CDR1 SNHLY, CDR2 FYNNEI. The ends were cut back, 7 bases at V and 3 bases at J, with 7 bases in the middle. CDR3 in amino acids: CASKGLYEQYF. The CDR3 DNA is TGTGCCAGCAAAGGACTCTACGAGCAGTACTTC.

Ten or more counts support this clone. For the CDR3, the DNA is TGTGCCAGCAGCTTGGCCGGACAGCTTAACTATGGCTACACCTTC. Its protein is CASSLAGQLNYGYTF. This chain connects TRBV5-4 to TRBJ1-2; the D gene is possibly TRBD1 (6 bases). The V end was cut by 0 bases, the J end by 1 base, with 10 bases between. In germline, CDR1 is SGHNT, CDR2 YYREEE (reference sequence). The CDR3 is made up of 15 amino acids.

This clone showed up many times. The chain joins TRBV19 to TRBJ2-1, with D perhaps TRBD2 (5 bases). The CDR3 runs 16 residues. Trimming shortened V by 5 bases and J by 1 base, and 15 bases separated the two germline ends. Per germline, CDR1 LNHDA and CDR2 SQIVND (reference sequence). The CDR3 DNA follows: TGTGCCAGTAGTCCCCGGGGAGCTCGATCCTACAATGAGCAGTTCTTC. Translation: CASSPRGARSYNEQFF.

Only a few counts were recorded for this clone. This rearrangement joins TRBV6-1 to TRBJ1-2; D is perhaps TRBD1 (5 bases). Germline CDR1 is MNHNS and CDR2 is SASEGT. The CDR3 extends over 14 amino acids. The V and J ends lost 2 bases and 5 bases respectively, with 12 bases between them. In nucleotides, the CDR3 is TGTGCCAGCAGTGAACAGGGTGGGAGGTATGGCTACACCTTC. Translated: CASSEQGGRYGYTF.

This chain joins TRBV2 and TRBJ2-5, with 12 bases lining up with TRBD2. The CDR3 totals 15 residues. Germline lookup yields CDR1 SNHLY and CDR2 FYNNEI. J lost 5 bases, V lost 6 bases, and 7 bases had no gene match. The CDR3 sequence is CASSADLAGGETQYF. The CDR3 DNA reads as TGTGCCAGCAGCGCCGATCTAGCGGGAGGGGAGACCCAGTACTTC.